This entry lists 32 T cell receptor beta chains sequenced from one sample in a study of T-cell memory formation after mild COVID-19. TCRdb fed the 5' RACE reads into MiXCR, producing one record per CDR3 protein. The table includes some 250,000 distinct CDR3 sequences, 8% to 9.5% detected once. Sequenced material: PBMCs or a T cell subset sorted from them (not recorded which). The receptors here all came from a man aged 18 to 29 who had mild COVID-19 (a few samples of this study predate the infection). Cell type and time point are not known.

For this clonotype: One end of the junction is discordant with germline, which a read error may explain. Here the CDR3 reads CASSYTGENYNELFF. CDR3 DNA: TGTGCCAGCAGTTACACGGGGGAGAACTACAATGAGCTGTTCTTC. This chain joins TRBV6-5 and TRBJ2-1, with D possibly matching TRBD2 (6 bases). Germline CDR1 is MNHEY and CDR2 is SVGAGI. The CDR3 totals 15 residues.

The chain is built from TRBV4-3 and TRBJ2-3; tentatively, D is TRBD1 (5 bases). V lost 3 bases, J lost 2 bases, and 15 bases lay in between. Germline CDR1 LGHNA, CDR2 YSLEER. The CDR3 has 16 residues. The DNA for the CDR3 is TGCGCCAGCAGCCAGTTAGGGGCCGGTCCCACAGATACGCAGTATTTT. The encoded protein is CASSQLGAGPTDTQYF.

This clonotype appeared many times. The V gene is TRBV29-1, the J gene TRBJ1-1, with D maybe TRBD1 (5 bases). The V gene's germline CDR1 is SQVTM and CDR2 ANQGSEA. V lost 6 bases and J lost 3, with 14 bases in between. The CDR3 runs 13 residues. The CDR3 is CSVRWGSYTEAFF. The CDR3, as DNA: TGCAGCGTGCGTTGGGGGTCGTACACTGAAGCTTTCTTT.

The genes are TRBV7-2 and TRBJ2-5; D is possibly TRBD2 (6 bases). The CDR3 spans 16 residues. V dropped 1 base and J dropped 1 base, with 13 bases sitting between them. Germline lookup yields CDR1 SGHTA and CDR2 FQGNSA. The chain's CDR3 is CASSLGVSGPQETQYF. The DNA for the CDR3 is TGTGCCAGCAGCTTAGGAGTTAGCGGTCCCCAAGAGACCCAGTACTTC.

The chain joins TRBV20-1 to TRBJ2-5; 10 bases agree with TRBD2. With 5 bases clipped from V and 2 bases from J, the junction kept 14 bases outside the gene matches. Germline V gene sequence: CDR1 DFQATT, CDR2 SNEGSKA (reference sequence). The CDR3 is 17 residues long. CDR3 loop: CSASGALAGAPQETQYF. In DNA, the CDR3 is TGCAGTGCTTCGGGGGCCCTAGCGGGGGCCCCTCAAGAGACCCAGTACTTC.

This clonotype was observed a handful of times. The chain is built from TRBV6-5 and TRBJ2-7; a weak D match, TRBD1 (5 bases). The CDR3 runs 13 residues. The germline V gene encodes CDR1 MNHEY and CDR2 SVGAGI. Deletions cut 2 bases from V and 6 bases from J, with 11 bases between. The CDR3, as DNA: TGTGCCAGCAGTTACGGGGCAGCCCTCGAGCAGTACTTC. This sequence encodes CASSYGAALEQYF.

This clonotype was counted between two and nine times. The chain employs TRBV7-9 and TRBJ1-5; D is ambiguous. The CDR3 is 13 amino acids. The germline gives CDR1 SEHNR, CDR2 FQNEAQ (reference sequence). The V end lost 1 base, the J end lost 8 bases, and 9 bases lay between the germline ends. The CDR3, as DNA: TGTGCCAGCAGCTTAGGGGTCCTGGAGCCCCAGCATTTT. This gives the protein CASSLGVLEPQHF.

This clonotype was observed a handful of times. V gene TRBV7-9 combines with J gene TRBJ2-2; D may be TRBD2 (7 bases). The V end was cut by 5 bases, the J end by 6 bases, with 16 bases between. This CDR3 comprises 15 residues. CDR1 and CDR2 from the germline V gene are SEHNR and FQNEAQ (reference sequence). The CDR3 is CASSRLAGAPGELFF. The CDR3 DNA sequence: TGTGCCAGCAGCCGTCTCGCGGGGGCGCCCGGGGAGCTGTTTTTT.

The chain joins TRBV7-8 to TRBJ2-3; D is tentatively TRBD1 or TRBD2 (6 bases each). The germline V gene encodes CDR1 SGHVS and CDR2 FQNEAQ. Trimming pared 8 bases from V and 5 bases from J, leaving 20 bases between. The CDR3 extends over 15 amino acids. The CDR3 region has the DNA TGTGCCAGCTCCTCTCTAGTCGGGGGCCAAGATACGCAGTATTTT. Its protein product is CASSSLVGGQDTQYF. The full variable domain, in which reference TRBV7-8 and TRBJ2-3 provide the parts outside the CDR3, is GAGVSQSPRYKVAKRGQDVALRCDPISGHVSLFWYQQALGQGPEFLTYFQNEAQLDKSGLPSDRFFAERPEGSVSTLKIQRTQQEDSAVYLCASSSLVGGQDTQYFGPGTRLTVL.

This clonotype was counted between two and nine times. The chain employs TRBV5-1 and TRBJ2-7, with 8 bases that match TRBD2. Germline V CDR1 and CDR2: SGHRS, YFSETQ. The CDR3 is 13 amino acids. J was trimmed by 6 bases and V by 4 bases; bases with no gene match: 6. CDR3 loop: CASSLAGGPEQYV. CDR3 DNA sequence: TGCGCCAGCAGCCTCGCGGGGGGCCCCGAGCAGTACGTC.

This clonotype has more than one count but fewer than ten. The chain has TRBV3-1 and TRBJ2-1; 14 bases align to TRBD2. The CDR3 sequence is 15 residues long. In germline, CDR1 is LGHDT, CDR2 YNNKEL (reference sequence). Germline trimming cut 4 bases from V and 10 bases from J; bases unmatched to any gene: 6. The CDR3 loop is CASSPGLAGVGEQFF. The CDR3 DNA reads TGTGCCAGCAGCCCGGGACTAGCGGGGGTTGGGGAGCAGTTCTTC.

There are a few counts of this clonotype. The chain links TRBV11-2 to TRBJ2-1, with TRBD1 matching over 8 bases. This CDR3 comprises 14 residues. V was pared by 1 base and J by 12 bases, with 8 bases of the junction left unmatched. Germline V gene sequence: CDR1 SGHAT, CDR2 FQNNGV. This CDR3 is CASSLVGTGLRQFF. The CDR3 DNA sequence: TGTGCCAGCAGCTTAGTAGGGACAGGCCTAAGGCAGTTCTTC.

The chain couples TRBV7-6 to TRBJ1-1, with TRBD1 as a possible D gene (5 bases). CDR1 and CDR2 (germline): SGHVS, FNYEAQ. The CDR3 has 11 residues. The ends were cut back, 5 bases at V and 8 bases at J, with 9 bases in the middle. The CDR3 sequence is CASSGGDEAFF. CDR3 nucleotide sequence: TGTGCCAGCAGCGGGGGTGACGAAGCTTTCTTT.

The chain links TRBV7-2 to TRBJ1-5; perhaps TRBD1 as D (5 bases). V shed 5 bases and J shed 5 bases, with 16 bases lying between them. The V gene's germline CDR1 is SGHTA and CDR2 FQGNSA. The CDR3 consists of 15 residues. The CDR3 DNA is TGTGCCAGCAGCAGCTCTCCGGGGGTAGATCAGCCCCAGCATTTT. Translation: CASSSSPGVDQPQHF.

The chain has TRBV27 and TRBJ1-1; possible D gene TRBD1, 5 bases. V was trimmed by 7 bases and J by 6 bases, leaving 18 bases between them. The V gene's germline CDR1 is MNHEY and CDR2 SMNVEV (reference sequence). This CDR3 region has 14 residues. For the CDR3, the DNA is TGTGCCAGCACCAAGGTAGGGGTAGGTGCTGAAGCTTTCTTT. Translating it yields CASTKVGVGAEAFF.

The chain uses TRBV2 and TRBJ2-1; 8 bases align to TRBD2. CDR3 size: 16 residues. Unmatched junction bases numbered 14, after V lost 8 bases and J lost 5 bases. CDR1 is SNHLY, CDR2 FYNNEI, per germline. CDR3 sequence (DNA): TGTGCCAGCGAGAGATCGGCGGGGGGACCCAACAATGAGCAGTTCTTC. Translation: CASERSAGGPNNEQFF.

The J gene is TRBJ1-5, the V gene TRBV6-5; D is undetermined. Trimming cost V 0 bases and J 5 bases, with 5 bases left between them. CDR3 size: 13 residues. Germline V lookup: CDR1 MNHEY, CDR2 SVGAGI. The CDR3 region is CASSYSEYQPQHF. The CDR3 DNA is TGTGCCAGCAGTTACTCGGAGTATCAGCCCCAGCATTTT.

Ten or more counts support this clonotype. The chain joins TRBV12-3 or TRBV12-4 to TRBJ1-2, with no clear D. This CDR3 is built from 13 residues. The V gene lost 4 bases and the J gene lost 4 bases, with 10 bases spanning the gap. CDR3 region: CASSYGEAYGYTF. The CDR3 DNA follows: TGTGCCAGCAGTTACGGGGAGGCCTATGGCTACACCTTC.

V is TRBV19 and J is TRBJ2-1, with 8 bases fitting TRBD1. The junction had 11 bases not matched to a gene; V was cut back by 5 bases and J by 8 bases. The CDR3 runs to 15 residues. Germline assignment: CDR1 LNHDA and CDR2 SQIVND (reference sequence). The chain's CDR3 is CASSAGQVNSDEQFF. CDR3 sequence (DNA): TGTGCCAGTAGTGCGGGACAGGTTAATTCGGATGAGCAGTTCTTC.

This sequence joins TRBV2 and TRBJ2-7, with a weak D call TRBD1 (6 bases). Germline CDR1 is SNHLY and CDR2 is FYNNEI. V was trimmed by 4 bases and J by 4 bases, leaving 11 bases between them. The CDR3 is 13 residues long. CDR3 DNA: TGTGCCAGCAGTGGAGACAGGTCGTACGAGCAGTACTTC. Translated, it gives CASSGDRSYEQYF. The full variable domain, with the rest looked up from reference TRBV2 and TRBJ2-7, is EPEVTQTPSHQVTQMGQEVILRCVPISNHLYFYWYRQILGQKVEFLVSFYNNEISEKSEIFDDQFSVERPDGSNFTLKIRSTKLEDSAMYFCASSGDRSYEQYFGPGTRLTVT.

The V call is TRBV5-1, the J call TRBJ1-5; 7 bases align to TRBD1. This CDR3 is 14 amino acids long. Trimming cost V 3 bases and J 5 bases; bases outside gene matches: 5. Germline V lookup: CDR1 SGHRS, CDR2 YFSETQ. The CDR3 is CASSSSGGDQPQHF. The CDR3 DNA is TGCGCCAGCAGCTCTTCAGGGGGAGATCAGCCCCAGCATTTT.

As to this clonotype: This may stem from a read error, because a much larger clone lies one nucleotide away. This chain links TRBV29-1 with TRBJ2-5, with D possibly being TRBD2 (7 bases). Germline V CDR1 and CDR2: SQVTM, ANQGSEA. The CDR3 spans 12 residues. CDR3 bases: TGCAGCGTCTGGGGGGGGCAAGAGGCCCAGTACTTC. Residues: CSVWGGQEAQYF.

The J gene is TRBJ2-2, the V gene TRBV9; a possible D gene is TRBD2 (5 bases). The CDR3 consists of 15 residues. Per germline, CDR1 SGDLS and CDR2 YYNGEE. Trimming shortened V by 2 bases and J by 3 bases, and 11 bases separated the two germline ends. The CDR3 nucleotides read TGTGCCAGCAGCGTGGGATACGGGGACACCGGGGAGCTGTTTTTT. Translated, it gives CASSVGYGDTGELFF.

V usage is TRBV29-1 and J usage is TRBJ1-1; no clear D gene. CDR1 is SQVTM, CDR2 ANQGSEA, per germline. V lost 4 bases and J lost 1, with 16 bases in between. This CDR3 has 15 residues. The CDR3 is CSVVFFRGGNTEAFF. The CDR3, as DNA: TGCAGCGTTGTATTCTTCCGGGGTGGGAACACTGAAGCTTTCTTT.

This CDR3 is CASSLIAGGSSYEQYF. The CDR3 DNA reads TGTGCCAGCAGCCTCATAGCGGGGGGAAGCTCCTACGAGCAGTACTTC. The chain combines TRBV4-2 with TRBJ2-7, with 10 bases aligning to TRBD2. CDR3 length: 16 amino acids. With 4 bases clipped from V and 0 bases from J, the junction kept 6 bases outside the gene matches. Per germline, CDR1 LGHNA and CDR2 YNFKEQ.

This clonotype was observed at least ten times. The chain's CDR3 is CASRSLTAGGWSAYEQYF. As DNA, the CDR3 is TGTGCCAGCAGGAGCCTTACAGCAGGGGGATGGAGCGCCTACGAGCAGTACTTC. The genes are TRBV6-2 or TRBV6-3 and TRBJ2-7; 7 bases match TRBD1. The CDR3 length is 18 residues. CDR1 and CDR2 (germline): MNHEY, SVGEGT. The ends lost 6 bases at V and 2 bases at J; junction bases unmatched: 19.

This clonotype occurred many times. CDR3 in DNA: TGCGCCAGCAGCTTGGCGGACAGTCTCATGGATACGCAGTATTTT. This codes for CASSLADSLMDTQYF. The chain uses TRBV5-1 and TRBJ2-3, with D perhaps TRBD1 (6 bases). V lost 0 bases and J 6 bases, leaving 14 bases between the germline ends. Germline assignment: CDR1 SGHRS and CDR2 YFSETQ. The CDR3 runs 15 residues.

The chain recombines TRBV4-2 with TRBJ2-4; D is perhaps TRBD2 (6 bases). The germline V gene has CDR1 LGHNA and CDR2 YNFKEQ. Trimming shortened V by 0 bases and J by 1 base, and 7 bases separated the two germline ends. The CDR3 covers 15 residues. The CDR3, as DNA: TGTGCCAGCAGCCAAGATCGGGGGGCCAAAAACATTCAGTACTTC. As protein: CASSQDRGAKNIQYF.

This clonotype was detected many times. The V gene is TRBV12-3 or TRBV12-4, the J gene TRBJ2-3; possible D gene TRBD1, 6 bases. This CDR3 is 15 amino acids long. The V gene lost 6 bases and the J gene lost 4 bases, with 17 bases spanning the gap. CDR3 DNA sequence: TGTGCCAGCAGCAACCGGGACATAAGAGCAGATACGCAGTATTTT. Translation gives CASSNRDIRADTQYF.

This clonotype has just a few counts. V and J are TRBV4-2 and TRBJ2-7; no clear D gene. V was trimmed by 1 base and J by 0 bases, leaving 10 bases between them. Looked up from germline, CDR1 is LGHNA and CDR2 is YNFKEQ. There are 15 residues in the CDR3. CDR3 in DNA: TGTGCCAGCAGCCAAGGAGTCGGCAGCTCCTACGAGCAGTACTTC. It specifies CASSQGVGSSYEQYF.

The sample holds many counts of this clonotype. The chain joins TRBV2 to TRBJ2-7; D is ambiguous. The CDR3 totals 13 residues. CDR1 and CDR2 from the germline V gene are SNHLY and FYNNEI. The V end lost 7 bases, the J end lost 3 bases, and 13 bases lay between the germline ends. The CDR3 sequence is CASTRSDGYEQYF. CDR3 nucleotide sequence: TGTGCCAGCACCAGATCGGACGGCTACGAGCAGTACTTC.

A few counts support this clonotype. This chain links TRBV27 with TRBJ2-5; 13 bases are shared with TRBD2. This CDR3 has 13 amino acids. Germline V gene sequence: CDR1 MNHEY, CDR2 SMNVEV (reference sequence). Losses at the gene ends were 10 bases for V and 3 bases for J; bases not matched to a gene: 2. DNA of the CDR3: TGTGCCACCGGACTAGCGGGGGAAGAGACCCAGTACTTC. This codes for CATGLAGEETQYF.